A selection of T cell receptor beta chains follows, all from one sample in a study of T cell changes during pregnancy in multiple sclerosis. Clones were read by immunoSEQ multiplex PCR, and TCRdb kept only the in-frame ones, dropping some. The data show 39,000 or so clones, around 90% seen once. This sample comprised CD4+ T cells from peripheral blood mononuclear cells, obtained after pregnancy. The receptors were gathered from a female donor in good health, enrolled as a control in a pregnancy study. CDR3s include the opening cysteine and the closing phenylalanine or tryptophan. D genes are given only for firm matches. Clone size is given for some rows only: seen once, a few or many times, or a class if the clone is expanded.

j_gene: TRBJ1-1; v_gene: TRBV5-1; d_gene: TRBD1; abundance: NA; CDR3nt: TGCGCCAGCAGCTTGGTTCCAGGGGGCGGGGGTGAAGCTTTCTTT; CDR3aa: CASSLVPGGGGEAFF
j_gene: TRBJ2-5; v_gene: TRBV10-3; d_gene: NA; abundance: NA; CDR3nt: TGTGCCATCAGTGACACCCACGGGGGAGAGACCCAGTACTTC; CDR3aa: CAISDTHGGETQYF
j_gene: TRBJ2-7; v_gene: TRBV27; d_gene: TRBD2; abundance: NA; CDR3nt: TGTGCCAGCAGTTCCAGACTAGCGGGGAGCTCCTACGAGCAGTACTTC; CDR3aa: CASSSRLAGSSYEQYF
j_gene: TRBJ1-1; v_gene: TRBV4-1; d_gene: NA; abundance: NA; CDR3nt: TGCGCCAGCAGCCAACGACAGGCGAACACTGAAGCTTTCTTT; CDR3aa: CASSQRQANTEAFF
j_gene: TRBJ1-1; v_gene: TRBV10-1; d_gene: TRBD1; abundance: NA; CDR3nt: TGCGCCAGCAAACCGGGACAGGGGAACACTGAAGCTTTCTTT; CDR3aa: CASKPGQGNTEAFF
j_gene: TRBJ1-2; v_gene: TRBV25-1; d_gene: NA; abundance: NA; CDR3nt: TGTGCCAGCAGTGCGGGAAACTATGGCTACACCTTC; CDR3aa: CASSAGNYGYTF
j_gene: TRBJ2-2; v_gene: TRBV15; d_gene: TRBD1; abundance: NA; CDR3nt: TGTGCCACCAGCCTCCGGGACAGGGTCGCCACCGGGGAGCTGTTTTTT; CDR3aa: CATSLRDRVATGELFF
j_gene: TRBJ1-5; v_gene: TRBV5-6; d_gene: NA; abundance: NA; CDR3nt: TGTGCCAGCAGTTTCTCAGGGCCGGTCAATCAGCCCCAGCATTTT; CDR3aa: CASSFSGPVNQPQHF
j_gene: TRBJ2-1; v_gene: TRBV7-2; d_gene: NA; abundance: NA; CDR3nt: TGTGCCAGCAGCCCCTTAGTAGGGGGCTACAATGAGCAGTTCTTC; CDR3aa: CASSPLVGGYNEQFF
j_gene: TRBJ1-3; v_gene: TRBV7-9; d_gene: TRBD1; abundance: NA; CDR3nt: TGTGCCAGGGGACAGGGCAACTCTGGAAACACCATATATTTT; CDR3aa: CARGQGNSGNTIYF
j_gene: TRBJ1-1; v_gene: TRBV7-2; d_gene: TRBD1; abundance: NA; CDR3nt: TGTGCCAGCAGCTTAGAGGGACAGGGAGGGACTGAAGCTTTCTTT; CDR3aa: CASSLEGQGGTEAFF
j_gene: TRBJ1-1; v_gene: TRBV30; d_gene: TRBD1; abundance: few; CDR3nt: TGTGCCTGGAGTAAGGGACAGATGAACACTGAAGCTTTCTTT; CDR3aa: CAWSKGQMNTEAFF
j_gene: TRBJ2-5; v_gene: TRBV18; d_gene: TRBD2; abundance: NA; CDR3nt: TGTGCCAGCTCACCGCGGGGGGGTGAGACCCAGTACTTC; CDR3aa: CASSPRGGETQYF
j_gene: TRBJ2-7; v_gene: TRBV29-1; d_gene: NA; abundance: NA; CDR3nt: TGCAGCATTGGGGTCCCCCTGGGCTTGACCTACGAGCAGTACTTC; CDR3aa: CSIGVPLGLTYEQYF
j_gene: TRBJ2-1; v_gene: TRBV7-2; d_gene: TRBD1; abundance: NA; CDR3nt: TGTGCCAGCAGCATTGGGACAGCCCCCTACAATGAGCAGTTCTTC; CDR3aa: CASSIGTAPYNEQFF
j_gene: TRBJ2-2; v_gene: TRBV4-1; d_gene: TRBD2; abundance: NA; CDR3nt: TGCGCCAGCAGCCAAGCGGTGACTAGCCCGAACACCGGGGAGCTGTTTTTT; CDR3aa: CASSQAVTSPNTGELFF
j_gene: TRBJ1-3; v_gene: TRBV5-6; d_gene: NA; abundance: NA; CDR3nt: TGTGCCAGCAGCTTTAACAGGGTTTTAAACACCATATATTTT; CDR3aa: CASSFNRVLNTIYF
j_gene: TRBJ2-1; v_gene: TRBV19; d_gene: TRBD1; abundance: NA; CDR3nt: TGTGCCAGTAGTATGAGGACAGGGAGCTCCTACAATGAGCAGTTCTTC; CDR3aa: CASSMRTGSSYNEQFF
j_gene: TRBJ1-2; v_gene: TRBV5-1; d_gene: TRBD1; abundance: NA; CDR3nt: TGCGCCAGCAGCTCTGGGACAGGCGGTGGCTATGGCTACACCTTC; CDR3aa: CASSSGTGGGYGYTF
j_gene: TRBJ2-7; v_gene: TRBV5-5; d_gene: NA; abundance: NA; CDR3nt: TGTGCCAGCAGCTTGGAGGCGGCCTCGTCCGCCTACGAGCAGTACTTC; CDR3aa: CASSLEAASSAYEQYF
j_gene: TRBJ1-1; v_gene: TRBV28; d_gene: NA; abundance: once; CDR3nt: TGTGCCAGCAGTTCCAGACACCATCCCTTGGGCGGCTATCAGGGTGCCGAAGCTTTCTTT; CDR3aa: CASSSRHHPLGGYQGAEAFF
j_gene: TRBJ2-1; v_gene: TRBV5-1; d_gene: TRBD2; abundance: NA; CDR3nt: TGCGCCAGCAGCTTGGAGCTAGCGGGAGGGGGAAATGAGCAGTTCTTC; CDR3aa: CASSLELAGGGNEQFF
j_gene: TRBJ2-1; v_gene: TRBV15; d_gene: TRBD2; abundance: NA; CDR3nt: TGTGCCACCAGCAGAGATTCAAAAGCGGGGGGCTACAATGAGCAGTTCTTC; CDR3aa: CATSRDSKAGGYNEQFF
j_gene: TRBJ2-7; v_gene: TRBV4-2; d_gene: TRBD2; abundance: few; CDR3nt: TGTGCCAGCAGCCAATTCAGCGGGGGAAACTACGAGCAGTACTTC; CDR3aa: CASSQFSGGNYEQYF
j_gene: TRBJ1-2; v_gene: TRBV19; d_gene: NA; abundance: NA; CDR3nt: TGTGCCAGTAGTCCCCTTGGGCGTGGCGGCTACACCTTC; CDR3aa: CASSPLGRGGYTF
j_gene: TRBJ2-6; v_gene: TRBV28; d_gene: NA; abundance: NA; CDR3nt: TGTGCCAGCAGTTTCGGCCTAGCTGGGGCCAACGTCCTGACTTTC; CDR3aa: CASSFGLAGANVLTF
j_gene: TRBJ2-5; v_gene: TRBV27; d_gene: TRBD1; abundance: NA; CDR3nt: TGTGCCACCGGGACAGGACTAAAGGAAGAGACCCAGTACTTC; CDR3aa: CATGTGLKEETQYF
j_gene: TRBJ2-3; v_gene: TRBV11-2; d_gene: NA; abundance: NA; CDR3nt: TGTGCCAGCAGCTCCTCTAGCCCCAGCACAGATACGCAGTATTTT; CDR3aa: CASSSSSPSTDTQYF
j_gene: TRBJ2-1; v_gene: TRBV29-1; d_gene: TRBD2; abundance: NA; CDR3nt: TGCAGCGTTGGAGGACTAGCGGGAGAGGGAAATGAGCAGTTCTTC; CDR3aa: CSVGGLAGEGNEQFF
j_gene: TRBJ1-2; v_gene: TRBV5-5; d_gene: NA; abundance: NA; CDR3nt: TGTGCCAGCAGCTTGGCCATTGCGGGGGGCGTCTATGGCTACACCTTC; CDR3aa: CASSLAIAGGVYGYTF